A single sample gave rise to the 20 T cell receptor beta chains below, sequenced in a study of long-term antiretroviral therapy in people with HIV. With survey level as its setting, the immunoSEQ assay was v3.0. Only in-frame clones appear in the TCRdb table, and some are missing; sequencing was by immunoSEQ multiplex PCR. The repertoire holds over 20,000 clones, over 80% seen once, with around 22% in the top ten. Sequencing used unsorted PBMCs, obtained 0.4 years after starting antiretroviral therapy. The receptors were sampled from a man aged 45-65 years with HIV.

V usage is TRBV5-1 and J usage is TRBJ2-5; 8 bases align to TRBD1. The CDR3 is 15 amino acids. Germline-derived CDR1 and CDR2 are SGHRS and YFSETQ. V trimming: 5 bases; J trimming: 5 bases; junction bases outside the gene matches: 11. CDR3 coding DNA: TGCGCCAGCAGACCCCCGCCAGGGGGCGGGGAGACCCAGTACTTC. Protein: CASRPPPGGGETQYF.

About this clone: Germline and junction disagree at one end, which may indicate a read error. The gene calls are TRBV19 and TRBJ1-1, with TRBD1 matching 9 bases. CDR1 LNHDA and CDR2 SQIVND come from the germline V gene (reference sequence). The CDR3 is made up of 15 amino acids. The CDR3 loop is CASTAWGTGNAEAFF. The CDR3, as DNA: TGTGCCAGTACGGCCTGGGGGACAGGGAACGCTGAAGCTTTCTTT.

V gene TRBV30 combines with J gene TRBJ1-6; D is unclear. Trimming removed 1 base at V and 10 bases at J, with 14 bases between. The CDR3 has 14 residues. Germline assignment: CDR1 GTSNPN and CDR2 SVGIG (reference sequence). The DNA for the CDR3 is TGTGCCTGGAGTGAGGAAAGGGTAGGGTCACCCCTCCACTTT. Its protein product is CAWSEERVGSPLHF.

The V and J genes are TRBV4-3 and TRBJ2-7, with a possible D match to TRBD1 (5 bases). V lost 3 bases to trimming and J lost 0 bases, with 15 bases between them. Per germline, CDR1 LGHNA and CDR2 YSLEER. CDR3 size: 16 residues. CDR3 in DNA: TGCGCCAGCAGCCATGGAACAGGACGAAGCTCCTACGAGCAGTACTTC. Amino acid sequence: CASSHGTGRSSYEQYF.

The CDR3 bases are TGTGCCAGCAGCTTGGGACAGTATAACACCGGGGAGCTGTTTTTT. It is translated as CASSLGQYNTGELFF. The chain couples TRBV7-6 to TRBJ2-2; 7 bases line up with TRBD1. V gave up 3 bases and J gave up 2 bases; unmatched junction bases: 3. Looked up from germline, CDR1 is SGHVS and CDR2 is FNYEAQ. CDR3 size: 15 residues. Complete variable domain (other parts from reference TRBV7-6 and TRBJ2-2): GAGVSQSPRYKVTKRGQDVALRCDPISGHVSLYWYRQALGQGPEFLTYFNYEAQQDKSGLPNDRFSAERPEGSISTLTIQRTEQRDSAMYRCASSLGQYNTGELFFGEGSRLTVL.

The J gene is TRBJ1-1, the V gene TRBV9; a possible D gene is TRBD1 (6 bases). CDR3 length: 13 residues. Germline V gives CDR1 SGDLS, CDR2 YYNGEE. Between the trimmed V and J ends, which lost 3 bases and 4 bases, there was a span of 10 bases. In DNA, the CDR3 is TGTGCCAGCAGCGCCGAGGGGGGCACTGAAGCTTTCTTT. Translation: CASSAEGGTEAFF.

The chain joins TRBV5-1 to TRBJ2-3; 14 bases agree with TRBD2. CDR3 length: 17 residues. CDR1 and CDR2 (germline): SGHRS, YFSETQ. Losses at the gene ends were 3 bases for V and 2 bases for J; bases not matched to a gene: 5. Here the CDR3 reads CASSYGLAGGSTDTQYF. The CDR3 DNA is TGCGCCAGCAGCTATGGACTAGCGGGGGGATCCACAGATACGCAGTATTTT.

CDR3 amino acids: CASIRGRNYGYTF. The CDR3 nucleotides read TGTGCCAGCATCCGGGGCAGAAACTATGGCTACACCTTC. The chain uses TRBV28 and TRBJ1-2; perhaps TRBD1 as D (5 bases). CDR1 is MDHEN, CDR2 SYDVKM, per germline. The CDR3 covers 13 residues. The V end was cut by 7 bases, the J end by 2 bases, with 11 bases between.

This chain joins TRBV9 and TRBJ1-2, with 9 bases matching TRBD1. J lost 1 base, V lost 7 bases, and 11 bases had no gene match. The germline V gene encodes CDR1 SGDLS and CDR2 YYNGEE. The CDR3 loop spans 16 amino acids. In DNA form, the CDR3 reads TGTGCCAGCGCTGCTTGGGGGACAGGGATTAACTATGGCTACACCTTC. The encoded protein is CASAAWGTGINYGYTF. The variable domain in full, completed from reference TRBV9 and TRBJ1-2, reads DSGVTQTPKHLITATGQRVTLRCSPRSGDLSVYWYQQSLDQGLQFLIQYYNGEERAKGNILERFSAQQFPDLHSELNLSSLELGDSALYFCASAAWGTGINYGYTFGSGTRLTVV.

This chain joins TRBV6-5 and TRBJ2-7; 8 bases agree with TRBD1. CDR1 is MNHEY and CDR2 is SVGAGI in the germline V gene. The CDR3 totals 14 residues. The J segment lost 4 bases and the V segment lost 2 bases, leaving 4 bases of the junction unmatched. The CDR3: CASSYRGQGYEQYF. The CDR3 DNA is TGTGCCAGCAGTTACCGTGGACAGGGTTACGAGCAGTACTTC.

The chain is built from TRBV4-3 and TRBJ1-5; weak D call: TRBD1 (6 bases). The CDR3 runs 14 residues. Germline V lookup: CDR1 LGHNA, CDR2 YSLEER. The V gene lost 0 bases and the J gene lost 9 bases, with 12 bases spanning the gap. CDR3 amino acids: CASSQDVEGGPQHF. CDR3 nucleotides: TGCGCCAGCAGCCAAGATGTCGAGGGGGGGCCCCAGCATTTT.

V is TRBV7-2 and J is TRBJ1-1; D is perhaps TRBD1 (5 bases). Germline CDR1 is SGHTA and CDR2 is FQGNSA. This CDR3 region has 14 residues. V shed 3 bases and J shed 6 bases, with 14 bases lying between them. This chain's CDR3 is CASSFRRGEAEAFF. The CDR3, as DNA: TGTGCCAGCAGCTTTCGACGGGGGGAGGCTGAAGCTTTCTTT.

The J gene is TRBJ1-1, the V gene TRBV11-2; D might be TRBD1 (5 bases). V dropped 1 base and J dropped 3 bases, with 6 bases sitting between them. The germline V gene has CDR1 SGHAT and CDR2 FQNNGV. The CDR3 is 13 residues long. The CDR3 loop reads CASSLARDTEAFF. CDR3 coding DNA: TGTGCCAGCAGCTTAGCCAGGGACACTGAAGCTTTCTTT.

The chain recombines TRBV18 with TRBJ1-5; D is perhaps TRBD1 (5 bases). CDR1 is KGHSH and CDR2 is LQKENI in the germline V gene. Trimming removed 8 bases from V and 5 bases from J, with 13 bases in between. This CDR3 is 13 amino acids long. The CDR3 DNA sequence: TGTGCCAGCGCGGGGACCGGTGATCAGCCCCAGCATTTT. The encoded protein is CASAGTGDQPQHF.

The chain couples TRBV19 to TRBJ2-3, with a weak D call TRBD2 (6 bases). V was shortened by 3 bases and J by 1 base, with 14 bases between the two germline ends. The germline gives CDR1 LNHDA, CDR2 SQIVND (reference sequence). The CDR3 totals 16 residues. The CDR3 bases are TGTGCCAGTAGTATCGGCAGGCGGGGAGGCACAGATACGCAGTATTTT. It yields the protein CASSIGRRGGTDTQYF.

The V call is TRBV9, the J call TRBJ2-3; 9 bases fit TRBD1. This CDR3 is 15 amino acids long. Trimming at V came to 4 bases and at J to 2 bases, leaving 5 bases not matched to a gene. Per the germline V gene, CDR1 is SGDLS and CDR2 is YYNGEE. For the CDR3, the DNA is TGTGCCAGCAGCATACGGACAGGGGACACAGATACGCAGTATTTT. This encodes CASSIRTGDTDTQYF.

The CDR3 protein is CATAGAKNIQYF. As DNA, the CDR3 is TGTGCCACCGCGGGGGCCAAAAACATTCAGTACTTC. V usage is TRBV19 and J usage is TRBJ2-4; tentative D call: TRBD2 (6 bases). V lost 10 bases and J lost 1, with 8 bases in between. The CDR3 has 12 residues. The V gene's germline CDR1 is LNHDA and CDR2 SQIVND (reference sequence).

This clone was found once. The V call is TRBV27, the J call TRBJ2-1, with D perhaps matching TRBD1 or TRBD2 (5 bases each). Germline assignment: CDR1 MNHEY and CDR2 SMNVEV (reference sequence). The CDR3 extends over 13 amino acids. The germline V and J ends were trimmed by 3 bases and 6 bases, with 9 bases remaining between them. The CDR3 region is CASSFRGGNEQFF. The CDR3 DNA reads TGTGCCAGCAGTTTCCGTGGGGGCAATGAGCAGTTCTTC.

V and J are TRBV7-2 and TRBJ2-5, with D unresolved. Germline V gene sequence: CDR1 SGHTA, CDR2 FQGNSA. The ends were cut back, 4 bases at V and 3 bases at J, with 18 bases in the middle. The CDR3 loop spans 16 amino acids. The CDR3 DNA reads TGTGCCAGCAGCTCATACGTTCGTGCGGAAAAAGAGACCCAGTACTTC. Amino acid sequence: CASSSYVRAEKETQYF.

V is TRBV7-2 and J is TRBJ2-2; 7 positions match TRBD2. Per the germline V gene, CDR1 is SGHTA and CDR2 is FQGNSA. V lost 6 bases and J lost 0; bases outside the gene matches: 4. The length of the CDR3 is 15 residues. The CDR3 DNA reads TGTGCCAGCAGTTTCCGGGGGGCGAACACCGGGGAGCTGTTTTTT. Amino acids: CASSFRGANTGELFF.